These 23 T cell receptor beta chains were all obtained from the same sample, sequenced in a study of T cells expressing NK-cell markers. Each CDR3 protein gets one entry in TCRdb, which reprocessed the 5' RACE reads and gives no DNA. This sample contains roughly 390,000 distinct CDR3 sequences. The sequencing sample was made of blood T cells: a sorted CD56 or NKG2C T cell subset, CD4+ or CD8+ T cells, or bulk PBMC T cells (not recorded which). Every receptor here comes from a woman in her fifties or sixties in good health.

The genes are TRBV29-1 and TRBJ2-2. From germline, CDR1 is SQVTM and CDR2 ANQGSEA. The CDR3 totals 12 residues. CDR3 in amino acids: CSLGEPSGELFF.

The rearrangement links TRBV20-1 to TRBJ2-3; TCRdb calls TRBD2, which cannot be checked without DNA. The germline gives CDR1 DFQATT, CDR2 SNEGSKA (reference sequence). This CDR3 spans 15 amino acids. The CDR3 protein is CSASSASGSIDTQYF.

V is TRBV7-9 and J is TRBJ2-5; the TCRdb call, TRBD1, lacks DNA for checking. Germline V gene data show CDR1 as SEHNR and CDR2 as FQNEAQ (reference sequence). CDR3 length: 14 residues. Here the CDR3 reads CASSVGLPTETQYF. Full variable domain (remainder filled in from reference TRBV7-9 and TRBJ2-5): DTGVSQNPRHKITKRGQNVTFRCDPISEHNRLYWYRQTLGQGPEFLTYFQNEAQLEKSRLLSDRFSAERPKGSFSTLEIQRTEQGDSAMYLCASSVGLPTETQYFGPGTRLLVL.

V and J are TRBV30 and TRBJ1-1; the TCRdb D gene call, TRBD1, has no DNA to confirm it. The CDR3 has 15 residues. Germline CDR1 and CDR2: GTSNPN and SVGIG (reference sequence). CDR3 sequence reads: CAWIPIGQLGAEAFF. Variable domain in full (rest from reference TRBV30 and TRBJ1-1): SQTIHQWPATLVQPVGSPLSLECTVEGTSNPNLYWYRQAAGRGLQLLFYSVGIGQISSEVPQNLSASRPQDRQFILSSKKLLLSDSGFYLCAWIPIGQLGAEAFFGQGTRLTVV.

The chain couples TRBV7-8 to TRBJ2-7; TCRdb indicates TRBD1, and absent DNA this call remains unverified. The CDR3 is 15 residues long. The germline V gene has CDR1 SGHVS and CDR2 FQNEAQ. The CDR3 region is CASSLVPRQGHEQYF.

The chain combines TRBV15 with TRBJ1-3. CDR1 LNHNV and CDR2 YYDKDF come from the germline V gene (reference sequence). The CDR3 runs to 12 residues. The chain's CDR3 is CATSGQRNTIYF.

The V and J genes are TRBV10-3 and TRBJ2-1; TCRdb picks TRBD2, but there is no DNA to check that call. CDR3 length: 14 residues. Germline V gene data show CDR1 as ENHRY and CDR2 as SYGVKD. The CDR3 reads CAINRLAGHNEQFF.

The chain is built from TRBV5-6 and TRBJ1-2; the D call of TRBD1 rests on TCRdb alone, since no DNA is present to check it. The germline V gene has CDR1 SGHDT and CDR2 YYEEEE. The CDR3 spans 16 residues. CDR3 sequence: CASTETGAEVNYGYTF.

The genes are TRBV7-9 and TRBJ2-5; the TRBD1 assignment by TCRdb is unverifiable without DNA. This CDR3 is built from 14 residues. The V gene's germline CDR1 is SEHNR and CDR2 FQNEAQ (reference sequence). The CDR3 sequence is CASSLKDSQETQYF.

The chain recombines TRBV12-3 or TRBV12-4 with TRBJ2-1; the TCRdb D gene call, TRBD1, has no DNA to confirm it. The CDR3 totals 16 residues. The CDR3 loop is CASSSPTEGTYNEQFF.

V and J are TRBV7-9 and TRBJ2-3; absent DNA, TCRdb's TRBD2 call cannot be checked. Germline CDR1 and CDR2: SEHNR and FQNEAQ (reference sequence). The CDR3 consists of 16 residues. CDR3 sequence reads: CASSFDSGSWADTQYF.

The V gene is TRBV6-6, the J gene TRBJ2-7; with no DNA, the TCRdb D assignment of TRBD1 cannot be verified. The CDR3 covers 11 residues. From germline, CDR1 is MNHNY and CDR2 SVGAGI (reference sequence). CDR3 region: CASSPAHEQYF.

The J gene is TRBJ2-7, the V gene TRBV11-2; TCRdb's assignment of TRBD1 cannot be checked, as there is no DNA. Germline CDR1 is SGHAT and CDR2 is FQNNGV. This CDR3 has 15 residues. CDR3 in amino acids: CASSLTDESAYEQYF. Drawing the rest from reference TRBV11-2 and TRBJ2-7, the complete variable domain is EAGVAQSPRYKIIEKRQSVAFWCNPISGHATLYWYQQILGQGPKLLIQFQNNGVVDDSQLPKDRFSAERLKGVDSTLKIQPAKLEDSAVYLCASSLTDESAYEQYFGPGTRLTVT.

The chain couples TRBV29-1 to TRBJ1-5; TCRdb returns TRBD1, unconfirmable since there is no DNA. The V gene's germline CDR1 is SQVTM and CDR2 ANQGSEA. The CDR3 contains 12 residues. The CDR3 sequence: CSPLPGGQPQHF.

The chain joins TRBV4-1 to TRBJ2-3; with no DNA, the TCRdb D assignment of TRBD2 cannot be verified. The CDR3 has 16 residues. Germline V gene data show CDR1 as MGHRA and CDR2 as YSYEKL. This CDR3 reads CASSQDISGTLNTQYF.

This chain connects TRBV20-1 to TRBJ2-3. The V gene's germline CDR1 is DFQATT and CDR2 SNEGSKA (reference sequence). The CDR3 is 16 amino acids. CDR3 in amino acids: CSAVAYLGPSTDTQYF.

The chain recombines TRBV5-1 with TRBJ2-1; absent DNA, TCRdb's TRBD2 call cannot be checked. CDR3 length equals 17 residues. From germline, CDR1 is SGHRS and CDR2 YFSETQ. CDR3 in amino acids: CASSLVTSGSGYNEQFF.

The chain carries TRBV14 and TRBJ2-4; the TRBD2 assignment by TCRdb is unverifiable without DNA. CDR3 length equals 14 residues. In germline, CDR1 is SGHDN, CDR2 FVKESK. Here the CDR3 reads CASSQVGGLNIQYF.

The CDR3 loop is CASSTIRLAGSYNEQFF. The gene calls are TRBV6-5 and TRBJ2-1; TCRdb selects TRBD2, and the lack of DNA leaves this call unchecked. Germline lookup yields CDR1 MNHEY and CDR2 SVGAGI. The CDR3 totals 17 residues.

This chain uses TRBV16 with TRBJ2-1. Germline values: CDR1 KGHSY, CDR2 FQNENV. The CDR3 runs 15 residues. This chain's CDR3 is CASSQGQYPGNEQFF.

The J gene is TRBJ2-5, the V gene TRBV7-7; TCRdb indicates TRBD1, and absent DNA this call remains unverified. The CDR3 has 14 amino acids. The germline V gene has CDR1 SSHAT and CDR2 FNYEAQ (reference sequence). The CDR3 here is CASSSGAAQETQYF.

Here the CDR3 reads CASSPPPAGGITDTQYF. The chain combines TRBV6-1 with TRBJ2-3; there is no DNA to check the TCRdb D call of TRBD2. There are 17 residues in the CDR3. Germline V gene data show CDR1 as MNHNS and CDR2 as SASEGT.

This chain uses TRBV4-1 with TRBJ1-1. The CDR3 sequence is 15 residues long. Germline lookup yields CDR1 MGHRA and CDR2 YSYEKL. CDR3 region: CASSQDQEVVTEAFF.